This T cell receptor (beta chain) appears in the sequencing data of a study of T-cell memory formation after mild COVID-19 (dated by TCRdb to the early 2020s). For the wider study: Most TCR sequence clusters were specific to one of the two donors. In a couple of donors, T-cell clones that expanded and contracted after mild COVID-19 were followed by sequencing TCRalpha and TCRbeta repertoires longitudinally. The cohort comprised two young, previously healthy adult volunteers, one female and one male. Findings and caveats that apply to the study as a whole: Balanced CD4/CD8 phenotypes were observed for clones contracting from day 15 to 85, whereas a bias towards CD4+ was observed for a second wave of clones expanding from day 15 to 37. Only a couple of mild cases were covered in the study, and larger cohorts including severe cases with pre-infection samples were considered necessary. Some responding clones were detected in pre-infection memory, suggesting pre-existing cross-reactive memory T cells joined the SARS-CoV-2 response. Whether the second-wave clones peaking on day 37 were SARS-CoV-2 specific was not confirmed. Contracting CD4+ clones turned up mainly in the CM and EM memory subsets, whereas EMRA was where CD8+ clones were enriched.

This clonotype has only one observation. Its antigen is not yet known. Qualities for individual bases were not recorded, and no much larger clone is one base off. Sequencing took place on an Illumina NovaSeq 6000. Using 5'RACE with constant-segment primers, TCRalpha and TCRbeta cDNA libraries were constructed, with sample barcodes and unique molecular identifiers added in the process. Trizol reagent was used to extract RNA from every sample. The libraries were amplified in two PCR steps, and the second step added a second sample barcode and Illumina TruSeq adapters. Sequencing of the libraries was done on an Illumina NovaSeq, producing 2 x 150 bp paired-end reads. As for how the authors treated the data: With migec v1.2.7, reads were demultiplexed and then collapsed into UMI-guided consensus sequences. With mixcr v2.1.11, UMI consensuses were aligned to TRA and TRB V and J templates and assembled into clonotypes. Expanded or contracted clonotypes were those called significant by both edgeR and NoisET, with noise models trained on biological replicates. For edgeR calls, the thresholds were a false discovery rate-adjusted p below 0.01 and a log2 fold-change of 1. As an exploratory analysis of dynamics, max-normalized trajectories of the 1000 most abundant clonotypes were examined with PCA combined with hierarchical clustering. Each responding clone was given a CD4 or CD8 phenotype based on the CD4+ and CD8+ repertoires, which had been sequenced separately. TCRdb trimmed public reads at Q25 via fastp, called clones via MiXCR and kept in-frame beta chains. Each CDR3 protein appears once, grouped with its most common genes and DNA. TCRdb's processing, not the authors' own work, is the source of the V and J calls. For this sample there are around 510,000 distinct CDR3 sequences; about 20% appear just once. The ten largest clonotypes hold about 8.4% of the sample.

V sheds 1 base and J sheds 16 bases, leaving 11 bases between their ends. The CDR3, from cysteine to phenylalanine, totals 12 residues. The read is trimmed to its CDR3 DNA, 36 bases read in frame from base 1. In the germline V gene (reference sequence), CDR1 corresponds to LGHDT and CDR2 to YNNKEL. Ficoll-Paque density gradient centrifugation was used to isolate PBMCs. The receptor comes from an adult woman who had mild COVID-19 (a few samples of this study predate the infection). The sample titles of this study are shuffled in the database, so cell type and time point are left out; the donor was told from shared clones. Sequencing was carried out using PBMCs or a T cell subset sorted from them (not recorded which). This chain is built from TRBV3-1 and TRBJ1-6, with an unclear D gene assignment. The nucleotides are TGTGCCAGCAGCCAAGGGGCCAGCGTACTCCACTTT. This sequence encodes CASSQGASVLHF.